These 4 T cell receptor beta chains share one sample of origin, sequenced in a study of T cell repertoires in cytomegalovirus infection. A single record per CDR3 protein comes from TCRdb applying MiXCR to the reads. The sample carries roughly 180,000 distinct CDR3 sequences, less than 25% recorded once. These receptors have no known antigen. The starting material was CD8+ T cells from cultured PBMCs, obtained from culture after CMV antigen stimulation. These receptors originate from a human donor in good health (CMV status not recorded). Some clones in this sample may be carry-over from other donors' samples.

The chain employs TRBV7-2 and TRBJ2-7, with D tentatively TRBD2 (5 bases). The CDR3 length is 14 residues. Germline values: CDR1 SGHTA, CDR2 FQGNSA. V shed 1 base and J shed 2 bases, with 9 bases lying between them. The CDR3 loop is CASSLGETTYEQYF. The DNA of the CDR3 is TGTGCCAGCAGCTTAGGGGAGACTACCTACGAGCAGTACTTC. Combining the CDR3 with reference TRBV7-2 and TRBJ2-7 gives the whole variable domain GAGVSQSPSNKVTEKGKDVELRCDPISGHTALYWYRQSLGQGLEFLIYFQGNSAPDKSGLPSDRFSAERTGGSVSTLTIQRTQQEDSAVYLCASSLGETTYEQYFGPGTRLTVT.

This clonotype has more than one count but fewer than ten. The J gene is TRBJ2-7, the V gene TRBV7-2; TRBD1 agrees at 10 bases. V was pared by 5 bases and J by 2 bases, with 9 bases of the junction left unmatched. The CDR3 runs to 16 residues. Germline V CDR1 and CDR2: SGHTA, FQGNSA. The CDR3 sequence: CASSTRDRGLPYEQYF. The CDR3 DNA is TGTGCCAGCAGCACAAGGGACAGGGGCCTCCCCTACGAGCAGTACTTC.

There are a few counts of this clonotype. One end of the junction varies from germline; a read error may be responsible. The V gene is TRBV5-6, the J gene TRBJ2-7; perhaps TRBD1 as D (5 bases). The V gene's germline CDR1 is SGHDT and CDR2 YYEEEE. There are 16 residues in the CDR3. The CDR3 reads CASSFQGPTEGYEQCF. The CDR3 bases are TGTGCCAGCAGCTTCCAGGGCCCAACCGAAGGCTACGAGCAGTGCTTC.

This clonotype was counted a few times. The V and J genes are TRBV27 and TRBJ1-5; D unclear. The CDR3 sequence is 14 residues long. The germline V gene encodes CDR1 MNHEY and CDR2 SMNVEV (reference sequence). Deletions cut 2 bases from V and 2 bases from J, with 7 bases between. The CDR3 reads CASSLPGRNQPQHF. The CDR3 nucleotides read TGTGCCAGCAGTTTACCAGGCCGCAATCAGCCCCAGCATTTT.